This T cell receptor (beta chain) originates from a study of shared clonotypes between healthy human individuals. Every immunoSEQ plate was one replicate of a subset's evenly spread DNA. The assay was immunoSEQ multiplex PCR, and TCRdb's table has in-frame clones only and misses some. The sample comprises about 680,000 clones, about 90% of which are singletons, and approximately 24% rests with the top ten. CD45RO-negative, CCR7-selected cells formed the naive CD8 fraction, which excluded terminally differentiated effector memory CD45RA+ cells. Study outcomes and limitations: Naive subsets usually exceeded memory subsets in estimated richness.

With V trimmed by 3 bases and J by 0 bases, 16 bases remained unmatched. Germline V gene data show CDR1 as SGHNT and CDR2 as YENEEA. This CDR3 is 20 amino acids long. Turning to this clone: Its antigen is still unknown.

The source of this sequence is a man aged 25 to 40 in good health. The specimen sequenced was naive CD8+ T cells sorted from blood. The rearrangement links TRBV11-3 to TRBJ2-3, with 9 nucleotides matching TRBD2. CDR3 in amino acids: CASSLKWRSGRPPSTDTQYF. CDR3 coding DNA: TGTGCCAGCAGCTTGAAGTGGAGGAGCGGGAGGCCCCCTAGCACAGATACGCAGTATTTT.